The 18 T cell receptor beta chains below were found in one sample sequenced in a study of blood T cell repertoires in COVID-19. Using immunoSEQ multiplex PCR, the repertoire was profiled, and TCRdb retains in-frame clones only, with some absent. The data hold approximately 140,000 clones, with about 82% observed a single time. The sample comprised peripheral blood. These receptors came from a woman between 40 and 50 years old with active or convalescent COVID-19.

Turning to this clone: The same CDR3 can be traced to other DNA sequences in this sample. The chain recombines TRBV28 with TRBJ1-1, with a weak D call TRBD1 (5 bases). In germline, CDR1 is MDHEN, CDR2 SYDVKM. This CDR3 comprises 13 residues. The germline V and J ends were trimmed by 3 bases and 0 bases, with 5 bases remaining between them. The CDR3 is CASSLTVNTEAFF. CDR3 bases: TGTGCCAGCAGTTTGACAGTGAACACTGAAGCTTTCTTT.

This chain uses TRBV28 with TRBJ1-2, with D tentatively TRBD1 (6 bases). The V gene lost 10 bases and the J gene lost 3 bases, with 18 bases spanning the gap. Germline loops: CDR1 MDHEN, CDR2 SYDVKM. CDR3 length: 14 amino acids. The CDR3 loop reads CAIDVRGDDYGYTF. The CDR3 region has the DNA TGTGCCATCGACGTCAGGGGAGACGACTATGGCTACACCTTC.

CDR3 nucleotide sequence: TGTGCCACCAGCAGAGGATCGACAGGGGAGTTCTATGGCTACACCTTC. This translates into CATSRGSTGEFYGYTF. The chain links TRBV15 to TRBJ1-2, with 8 bases matching TRBD1. Trimming removed 1 base from V and 4 bases from J; junction bases left unmatched: 8. This CDR3 spans 16 amino acids. CDR1 and CDR2 (germline): LNHNV, YYDKDF (reference sequence).

The J gene is TRBJ2-2, the V gene TRBV5-1; 7 positions agree with TRBD1. The CDR3 contains 15 residues. V lost 4 bases and J lost 0; bases outside the gene matches: 3. Per the germline V gene, CDR1 is SGHRS and CDR2 is YFSETQ. In DNA, the CDR3 is TGCGCCAGCAGCCCGACAGGGACGAACACCGGGGAGCTGTTTTTT. It is translated as CASSPTGTNTGELFF. Complete variable domain (other parts from reference TRBV5-1 and TRBJ2-2): KAGVTQTPRYLIKTRGQQVTLSCSPISGHRSVSWYQQTPGQGLQFLFEYFSETQRNKGNFPGRFSGRQFSNSRSEMNVSTLELGDSALYLCASSPTGTNTGELFFGEGSRLTVL.

A word on this clone: This specimen includes other DNA sequences encoding the same CDR3. The chain is built from TRBV5-1 and TRBJ2-3, with TRBD2 identical over 10 bases. This CDR3 is 16 amino acids long. Germline values: CDR1 SGHRS, CDR2 YFSETQ. V lost 0 bases, J lost 1 base, and 2 bases stayed unmatched. The CDR3 DNA is TGCGCCAGCAGCTTGGGCGGGACTAGCGGCACAGATACGCAGTATTTT. This translates into CASSLGGTSGTDTQYF.

This clone was seen a few times. V is TRBV27 and J is TRBJ1-4; the D is unclear. There are 19 residues in the CDR3. The germline V gene has CDR1 MNHEY and CDR2 SMNVEV (reference sequence). Trimming removed 5 bases from V and 0 bases from J, with 22 bases in between. Here the CDR3 DNA reads TGTGCCAGCAGTCCTTCCCGAACCCGTACCGGGGCAACTAATGAAAAACTGTTTTTT. Protein product: CASSPSRTRTGATNEKLFF.

CDR3 bases: TGCGCCAGCAGCCAAGACCCGGGGGTCGCAGATACGCAGTATTTT. Translated: CASSQDPGVADTQYF. This chain connects TRBV4-1 to TRBJ2-3; D might be TRBD2 (6 bases). Per the germline V gene, CDR1 is MGHRA and CDR2 is YSYEKL. The CDR3 covers 15 residues. With 0 bases removed from V and 4 bases from J, the gap between germline ends came to 11 bases.

The chain links TRBV14 to TRBJ1-6; 9 positions agree with TRBD1. Germline V gene lookup returns CDR1 SGHDN and CDR2 FVKESK. This CDR3 region has 18 residues. The V segment lost 2 bases and the J segment 6 bases; nucleotides outside the gene matches: 11. The CDR3 spells CASSQRPGQGPLNSPLHF. The CDR3 DNA follows: TGTGCCAGCAGCCAACGCCCGGGACAGGGTCCTCTTAATTCACCCCTCCACTTT.

The V and J genes are TRBV10-3 and TRBJ1-1; D is unclear. The CDR3 runs to 14 residues. Per germline, CDR1 ENHRY and CDR2 SYGVKD. The V and J ends lost 6 bases and 0 bases respectively, with 11 bases between them. In DNA, the CDR3 is TGTGCCATCAGCCAAGGACTCGTGAACACTGAAGCTTTCTTT. Translated: CAISQGLVNTEAFF.

CDR3 loop: CASSSPGTGTQKLFF. The DNA for the CDR3 is TGTGCCAGCAGTTCCCCCGGGACAGGCACCCAAAAACTGTTTTTT. The chain has TRBV28 and TRBJ1-4, with 8 bases that match TRBD1. This CDR3 is 15 amino acids long. CDR1 is MDHEN and CDR2 is SYDVKM in the germline V gene. V was pared by 4 bases and J by 9 bases, with 10 bases of the junction left unmatched.

This clone was recorded once. Additional DNA sequences in this sample encode the identical CDR3. This sequence joins TRBV5-1 and TRBJ1-1, with D unclear. This CDR3 region has 14 residues. Germline V CDR1 and CDR2: SGHRS, YFSETQ. V was trimmed by 0 bases and J by 0 bases, leaving 6 bases between them. CDR3 protein: CASSLARVNTEAFF. For the CDR3, the DNA is TGCGCCAGCAGCTTGGCGCGGGTGAACACTGAAGCTTTCTTT.

The gene calls are TRBV6-5 and TRBJ1-1; D is perhaps TRBD1 (5 bases). Germline CDR1 MNHEY, CDR2 SVGAGI. The CDR3 has 13 amino acids. Deletions cut 11 bases from V and 1 base from J, with 14 bases between. The CDR3 DNA reads TGTGCCCACAGGAGGGGTCGGAACACTGAAGCTTTCTTT. Amino acids: CAHRRGRNTEAFF.

This chain connects TRBV7-6 to TRBJ1-5; D is uncertain. Germline lookup yields CDR1 SGHVS and CDR2 FNYEAQ. The CDR3 loop spans 15 amino acids. Trimming took off 5 bases at V and 2 bases at J, with 13 bases between the two ends. The CDR3 spells CASSAVASGNQPQHF. In nucleotides, the CDR3 is TGTGCCAGCAGCGCAGTTGCTAGTGGCAATCAGCCCCAGCATTTT.

The rearrangement joins TRBV5-5 to TRBJ2-3, with D possibly TRBD1 on 5 matching bases. CDR1 and CDR2 from the germline V gene are SGHKS and YYEKEE (reference sequence). CDR3 length equals 14 residues. The V and J ends lost 0 bases and 2 bases respectively, with 7 bases between them. Here the CDR3 reads CASSLVTATDTQYF. CDR3 sequence (DNA): TGTGCCAGCAGCTTGGTGACAGCCACAGATACGCAGTATTTT.

The chain joins TRBV5-1 to TRBJ1-5, with D perhaps TRBD1 (5 bases). Germline CDR1 is SGHRS and CDR2 is YFSETQ. Between the trimmed V and J ends, which lost 2 bases and 1 base, there was a span of 10 bases. CDR3 length: 15 amino acids. Here the CDR3 reads CASSLTPGSNQPQHF. CDR3 DNA sequence: TGCGCCAGCAGCTTAACCCCAGGGAGCAATCAGCCCCAGCATTTT.

This clone was detected once. The rearrangement links TRBV5-1 to TRBJ2-4; TRBD1 matches 10 bases. The CDR3 extends over 14 amino acids. Trimming cost V 0 bases and J 8 bases; bases outside gene matches: 2. Germline V lookup: CDR1 SGHRS, CDR2 YFSETQ. The CDR3 nucleotides read TGCGCCAGCAGCTTGGATGGGACAGGGGACATTCAGTACTTC. Translation gives CASSLDGTGDIQYF.

This chain uses TRBV25-1 with TRBJ2-1; possible D gene TRBD1, 6 bases. Trimming took 4 bases from V and 3 from J, leaving 22 bases between them. Germline CDR1 MGHDK, CDR2 SYGVNS. The length of the CDR3 is 18 residues. The CDR3: CASSGFTGYGLGYNEQFF. As DNA, the CDR3 is TGTGCCAGCAGTGGGTTCACAGGGTACGGTTTGGGCTACAATGAGCAGTTCTTC. Combining the CDR3 with reference TRBV25-1 and TRBJ2-1 gives the whole variable domain EADIYQTPRYLVIGTGKKITLECSQTMGHDKMYWYQQDPGMELHLIHYSYGVNSTEKGDLSSESTVSRIRTEHFPLTLESARPSHTSQYLCASSGFTGYGLGYNEQFFGPGTRLTVL.

The V and J genes are TRBV9 and TRBJ1-1; 9 bases match TRBD1. V lost 0 bases and J lost 6; bases outside the gene matches: 6. The CDR3 has 15 residues. The germline gives CDR1 SGDLS, CDR2 YYNGEE. The CDR3: CASSVVPGQGPEAFF. The CDR3, as DNA: TGTGCCAGCAGCGTAGTACCGGGACAGGGCCCTGAAGCTTTCTTT.